Listed here are 5 T cell receptor beta chains from one sample, sequenced in a study of beta chain features in type 1 diabetes. Expressed TCRB transcripts were sequenced because the isolated RNA had all been reverse transcribed beforehand. Using immunoSEQ multiplex PCR, the repertoire was profiled, and TCRdb retains in-frame clones only, with some absent. The sample includes a few hundred thousand clones, 25% to 35% of them seen just once. The sequencing input was central memory CD4+ T cells from blood. These receptors all stem from a man younger than 40 in good health.

The chain uses TRBV4-2 and TRBJ2-7, with unresolved D. The CDR3 has 11 amino acids. V was trimmed by 5 bases and J by 9 bases, leaving 11 bases between them. The germline V gene encodes CDR1 LGHNA and CDR2 YNFKEQ. DNA for the CDR3: TGTGCCAGCAGCTTGGAATCGGTGCAGTACTTC. Protein product: CASSLESVQYF.

The chain joins TRBV5-1 to TRBJ2-3, with D maybe TRBD1 (6 bases). Germline V CDR1 and CDR2: SGHRS, YFSETQ. V lost 4 bases to trimming and J lost 4 bases, with 19 bases between them. This CDR3 is 16 amino acids long. CDR3 sequence reads: CASSPTGTLLADTQYF. The CDR3 region has the DNA TGCGCCAGCAGCCCCACCGGGACACTTCTCGCAGATACGCAGTATTTT.

This clone occurred a few times. DNA for the CDR3: TGTGCCAGCAGCTTAGATATCAGTGTCAGGAATAATGAAAAACTGTTTTTT. Protein product: CASSLDISVRNNEKLFF. The J gene is TRBJ1-4, the V gene TRBV11-2; no firm D call. This CDR3 is 17 amino acids long. The V end was cut by 0 bases, the J end by 4 bases, with 15 bases between. CDR1 is SGHAT, CDR2 FQNNGV, per germline.

The gene calls are TRBV7-2 and TRBJ2-1; a possible D gene is TRBD1 (6 bases). Germline V gene data show CDR1 as SGHTA and CDR2 as FQGNSA. Trimming pared 5 bases from V and 7 bases from J, leaving 15 bases between. The CDR3 covers 14 residues. Here the CDR3 DNA reads TGTGCCAGCAGCCCAGGACGCCAGGGGAATGAGCAGTTCTTC. Residues: CASSPGRQGNEQFF.

This chain links TRBV23-1 with TRBJ2-3, with a tentative D call TRBD1 (5 bases). TRBV23-1 is annotated as an ORF whose role is uncertain. The V end was cut by 0 bases, the J end by 6 bases, with 16 bases between. The CDR3 covers 16 residues. The CDR3 protein is CASSQSSGRADDTQYF. The CDR3 bases are TGCGCCAGCAGTCAATCCTCCGGCAGGGCCGACGATACGCAGTATTTT.